This T cell receptor beta chain was sequenced for a study of T cell responses to AZD1222 COVID-19 vaccine. Study results and limitations: Baseline antibody screening turned up just a handful of seropositive AZD1222 recipients. White British people made up most donors, females outnumbered males, and clonal diversity was possibly underestimated.

Regarding this clone: Its matching antigen is unknown.

There are 18 residues in the CDR3. CDR1 MNHEY and CDR2 SVGEGT come from the germline V gene. Deletions cut 0 bases from V and 2 bases from J, with 17 bases between. Produced via immunoSEQ multiplex PCR; TCRdb's table is partial and in-frame only. The table has 150,000 or so clones, roughly 88% seen once. The chain couples TRBV6-2 or TRBV6-3 to TRBJ1-5, with D possibly being TRBD1 (6 bases). Specimen: peripheral blood, collected on day 0 of AZD1222 vaccination. The receptor comes from an adult in good health. CDR3 nucleotide sequence: TGTGCCAGCAGTTACTCGATTGCAGGGGCGGGGGGCAATCAGCCCCAGCATTTT. This sequence encodes CASSYSIAGAGGNQPQHF.